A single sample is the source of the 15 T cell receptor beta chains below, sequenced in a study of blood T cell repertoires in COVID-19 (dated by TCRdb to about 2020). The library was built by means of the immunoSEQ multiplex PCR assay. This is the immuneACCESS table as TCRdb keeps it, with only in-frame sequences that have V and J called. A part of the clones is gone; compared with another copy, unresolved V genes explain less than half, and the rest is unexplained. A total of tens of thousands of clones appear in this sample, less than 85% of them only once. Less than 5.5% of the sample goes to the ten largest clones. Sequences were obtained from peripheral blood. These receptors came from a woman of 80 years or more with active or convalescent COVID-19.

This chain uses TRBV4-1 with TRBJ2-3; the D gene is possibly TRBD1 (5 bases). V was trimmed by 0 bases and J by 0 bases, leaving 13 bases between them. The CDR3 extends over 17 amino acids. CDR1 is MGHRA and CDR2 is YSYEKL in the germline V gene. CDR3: CASSQEGRQTSTDTQYF. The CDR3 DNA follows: TGCGCCAGCAGCCAAGAAGGGCGACAGACTAGCACAGATACGCAGTATTTT.

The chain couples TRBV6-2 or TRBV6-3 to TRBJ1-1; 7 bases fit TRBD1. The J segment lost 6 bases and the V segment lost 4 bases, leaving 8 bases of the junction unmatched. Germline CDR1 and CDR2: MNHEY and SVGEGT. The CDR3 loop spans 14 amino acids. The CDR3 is CASSFSQGGAEAFF. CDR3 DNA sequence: TGTGCCAGCAGTTTCTCCCAGGGGGGCGCTGAAGCTTTCTTT.

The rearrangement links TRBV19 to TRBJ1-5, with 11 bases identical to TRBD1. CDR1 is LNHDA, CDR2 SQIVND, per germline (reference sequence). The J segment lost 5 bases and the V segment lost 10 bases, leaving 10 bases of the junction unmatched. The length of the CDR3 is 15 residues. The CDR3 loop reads CATSRTGGVYQPQHF. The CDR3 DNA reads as TGTGCCACCAGCCGGACAGGGGGCGTATATCAGCCCCAGCATTTT. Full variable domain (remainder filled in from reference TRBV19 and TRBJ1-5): DGGITQSPKYLFRKEGQNVTLSCEQNLNHDAMYWYRQDPGQGLRLIYYSQIVNDFQKGDIAEGYSVSREKKESFPLTVTSAQKNPTAFYLCATSRTGGVYQPQHFGDGTRLSIL.

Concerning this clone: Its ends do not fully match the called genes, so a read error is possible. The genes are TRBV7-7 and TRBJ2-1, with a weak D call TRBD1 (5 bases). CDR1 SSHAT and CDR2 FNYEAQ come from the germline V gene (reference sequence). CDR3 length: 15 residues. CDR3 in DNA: TGTGCTAGCAGCGAGGACATGCCCCTTTCCAATGAGCAGTTCTTC. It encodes CASSEDMPLSNEQFF.

CDR3 sequence reads: CASRSNRNEQFF. CDR3 sequence (DNA): TGTGCCAGCAGATCTAACAGAAATGAGCAGTTCTTC. J is TRBJ2-1 and V is TRBV6-1; no definite D call. V dropped 6 bases and J dropped 7 bases, with 10 bases sitting between them. CDR1 and CDR2 (germline): MNHNS, SASEGT. This CDR3 spans 12 amino acids.

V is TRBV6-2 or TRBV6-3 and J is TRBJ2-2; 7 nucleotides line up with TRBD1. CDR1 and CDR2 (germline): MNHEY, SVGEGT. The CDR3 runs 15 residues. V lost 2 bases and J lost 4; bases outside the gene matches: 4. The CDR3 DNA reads TGTGCCAGCAGTTACGTCTGGACAGGCACCGGGGAGCTGTTTTTT. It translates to CASSYVWTGTGELFF.

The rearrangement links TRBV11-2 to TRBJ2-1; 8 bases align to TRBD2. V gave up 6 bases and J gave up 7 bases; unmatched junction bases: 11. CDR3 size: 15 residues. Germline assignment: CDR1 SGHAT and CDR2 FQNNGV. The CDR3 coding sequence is TGTGCCAGCAGGCCTACTACCGGGACTAGAAATGAGCAGTTCTTC. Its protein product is CASRPTTGTRNEQFF.

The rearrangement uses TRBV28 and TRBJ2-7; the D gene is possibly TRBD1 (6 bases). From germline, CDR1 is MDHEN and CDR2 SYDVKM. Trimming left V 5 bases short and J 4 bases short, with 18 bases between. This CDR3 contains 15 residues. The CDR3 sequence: CASSPKWGRRYEQYF. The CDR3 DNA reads TGTGCCAGCAGTCCAAAATGGGGGCGAAGGTACGAGCAGTACTTC.

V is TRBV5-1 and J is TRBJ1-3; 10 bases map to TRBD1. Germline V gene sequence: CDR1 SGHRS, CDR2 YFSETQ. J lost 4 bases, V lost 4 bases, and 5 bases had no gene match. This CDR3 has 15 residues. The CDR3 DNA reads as TGCGCCAGCAGCCGACAGGGGGCGCAGGGAAACACCATATATTTT. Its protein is CASSRQGAQGNTIYF. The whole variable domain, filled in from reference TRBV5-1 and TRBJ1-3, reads KAGVTQTPRYLIKTRGQQVTLSCSPISGHRSVSWYQQTPGQGLQFLFEYFSETQRNKGNFPGRFSGRQFSNSRSEMNVSTLELGDSALYLCASSRQGAQGNTIYFGEGSWLTVV.

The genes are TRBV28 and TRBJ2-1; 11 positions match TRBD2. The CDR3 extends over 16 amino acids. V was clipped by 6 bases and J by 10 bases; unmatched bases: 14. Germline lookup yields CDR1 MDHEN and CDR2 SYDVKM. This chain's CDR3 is CASSGGVSGRAREQFF. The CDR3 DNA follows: TGTGCCAGCAGCGGAGGGGTTAGCGGGAGGGCCAGGGAGCAGTTCTTC.

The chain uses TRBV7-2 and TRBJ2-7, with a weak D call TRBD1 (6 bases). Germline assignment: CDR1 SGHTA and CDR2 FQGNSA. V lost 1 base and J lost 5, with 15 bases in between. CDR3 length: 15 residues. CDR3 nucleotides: TGTGCCAGCAGCTTAGTTTTTGGGGGCGGGCACGAGCAGTACTTC. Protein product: CASSLVFGGGHEQYF.

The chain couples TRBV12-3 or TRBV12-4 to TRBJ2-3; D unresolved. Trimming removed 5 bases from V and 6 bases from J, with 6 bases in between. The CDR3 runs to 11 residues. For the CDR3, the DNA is TGTGCCAGCAGTCTTGTGGATACGCAGTATTTT. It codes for CASSLVDTQYF.

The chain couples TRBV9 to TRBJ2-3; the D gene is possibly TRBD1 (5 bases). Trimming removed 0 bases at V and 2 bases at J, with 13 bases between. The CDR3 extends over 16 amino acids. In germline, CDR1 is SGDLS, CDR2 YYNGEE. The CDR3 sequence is CASSVGAGQYTDTQYF. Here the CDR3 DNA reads TGTGCCAGCAGCGTAGGGGCAGGGCAATACACAGATACGCAGTATTTT.

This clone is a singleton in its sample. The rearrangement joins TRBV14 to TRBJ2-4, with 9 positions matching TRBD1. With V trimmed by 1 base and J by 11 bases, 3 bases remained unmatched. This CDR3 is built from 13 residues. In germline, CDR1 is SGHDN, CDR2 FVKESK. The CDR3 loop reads CASSQAGQGLQYF. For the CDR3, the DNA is TGTGCCAGCAGCCAAGCCGGACAGGGGCTTCAGTACTTC.

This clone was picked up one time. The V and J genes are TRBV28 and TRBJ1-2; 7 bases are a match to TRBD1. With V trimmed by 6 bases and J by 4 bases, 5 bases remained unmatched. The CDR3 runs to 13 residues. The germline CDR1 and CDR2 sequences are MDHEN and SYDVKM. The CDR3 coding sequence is TGTGCCAGCAGGGGGGGACAGAGCTATGGCTACACCTTC. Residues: CASRGGQSYGYTF.